This is a list of T cell receptor beta chains from one sample in a study of T-cell memory formation after mild COVID-19. MiXCR, run by TCRdb on the 5' RACE reads, gives a single entry per CDR3 protein. The table records just under 150,000 distinct CDR3 sequences, roughly 6.3% of them present only once. The sequenced material came from PBMCs or a T cell subset sorted from them (not recorded which). All receptors come from an adult woman who had mild COVID-19 (a few samples of this study predate the infection). Cell type and time point are not known. The CDR3 runs from the conserved cysteine through the conserved F or W. D genes are given only for firm matches. The listing skips clone size in some rows; elsewhere it reads once, few, many or a size class.

V gene	D gene	CDR3 length	J gene	clone size	CDR3 protein	CDR3 DNA
TRBV29-1	NA	11	TRBJ2-5	NA	CSVVGDETQYF	TGCAGCGTTGTGGGGGATGAGACCCAGTACTTC
TRBV20-1	TRBD1	13	TRBJ1-5	few	CSARGQGGQPQHF	TGCAGTGCTAGAGGGCAGGGGGGTCAGCCCCAGCATTTT
TRBV24-1	NA	16	TRBJ2-3	many	CATSDLEFAGTDTQYF	TGTGCCACCAGTGATTTAGAGTTCGCCGGCACAGATACGCAGTATTTT
TRBV13	TRBD2	19	TRBJ2-5	few	CASSSSIAGLAGGQETQYF	TGTGCCAGCAGCTCATCCATAGCCGGACTAGCGGGAGGCCAAGAGACCCAGTACTTC
TRBV4-2	TRBD2	15	TRBJ2-7	few	CASSPRGGGDYEQYF	TGTGCCAGCAGCCCCCGCGGCGGGGGGGACTACGAGCAGTACTTC
TRBV5-7	TRBD2	15	TRBJ2-7	NA	CASSPRGGVDDEQYF	TGTGCCAGCAGCCCGCGGGGGGGAGTAGATGACGAGCAGTACTTC
TRBV23-1	NA	15	TRBJ2-7	NA	CASEWGRAGFYEQYF	TGCGCCAGCGAATGGGGAAGGGCCGGGTTCTACGAGCAGTACTTC
TRBV6-1	NA	15	TRBJ1-1	NA	CASSEDPGLVTEAFF	TGTGCCAGCAGTGAAGATCCGGGTTTAGTCACTGAAGCTTTCTTT
TRBV6-5	TRBD2	13	TRBJ2-3	few	CATLAANTDTQYF	TGTGCCACCCTAGCGGCCAACACAGATACGCAGTATTTT
TRBV5-1	NA	14	TRBJ1-1	many	CASSFSAGNTEAFF	TGCGCCAGCAGCTTCTCCGCCGGGAACACTGAAGCTTTCTTT
TRBV7-6	NA	14	TRBJ1-1	many	CASSRRQLNTEAFF	TGTGCCAGCAGCAGGAGACAGTTAAACACTGAAGCTTTCTTT
TRBV29-1	TRBD1	15	TRBJ2-4	NA	CSVRTGWEAKNIQYF	TGCAGCGTTAGGACAGGGTGGGAAGCCAAAAACATTCAGTACTTC
TRBV12-3/TRBV12-4	NA	12	TRBJ2-5	many	CASRSGGETQYF	TGTGCCAGCAGGTCGGGTGGAGAGACCCAGTACTTC
TRBV6-1	NA	16	TRBJ2-5	few	CASSDGGLRALGTQYF	TGTGCCAGCAGTGATGGGGGACTGAGGGCTTTAGGGACCCAGTACTTC
TRBV7-9	NA	15	TRBJ2-5	many	CASSFRLTDQETQYF	TGTGCCAGCAGCTTTCGATTAACGGACCAAGAGACCCAGTACTTC
TRBV7-9	NA	15	TRBJ2-1	many	CASSSDRIAYNEQFF	TGTGCCAGCAGCTCAGACAGGATAGCCTACAATGAGCAGTTCTTC
TRBV12-3/TRBV12-4	NA	12	TRBJ1-1	many	CASSAGGPEAFF	TGTGCCAGCAGTGCGGGGGGGCCTGAAGCTTTCTTT
TRBV4-1	NA	17	TRBJ2-2	many	CASSQALGGLYTGELFF	TGCGCCAGCAGCCAAGCATTAGGGGGACTGTACACCGGGGAGCTGTTTTTT
TRBV7-9	NA	15	TRBJ2-5	NA	CASSPRLVGGETQYF	TGTGCCAGCAGCCCACGACTAGTGGGGGGAGAGACCCAGTACTTC
TRBV7-9	NA	13	TRBJ2-5	few	CASSLEGQETQYF	TGTGCCAGCAGCTTAGAGGGCCAAGAGACCCAGTACTTC
TRBV7-3	TRBD2	14	TRBJ2-5	few	CASSLTGLEETQYF	TGTGCCAGCAGCTTAACAGGACTAGAAGAGACCCAGTACTTC
TRBV5-1	TRBD2	19	TRBJ2-3	many	CASSLKGLAGPTSTDTQYF	TGCGCCAGCAGCTTAAAAGGACTAGCGGGGCCCACAAGCACAGATACGCAGTATTTT